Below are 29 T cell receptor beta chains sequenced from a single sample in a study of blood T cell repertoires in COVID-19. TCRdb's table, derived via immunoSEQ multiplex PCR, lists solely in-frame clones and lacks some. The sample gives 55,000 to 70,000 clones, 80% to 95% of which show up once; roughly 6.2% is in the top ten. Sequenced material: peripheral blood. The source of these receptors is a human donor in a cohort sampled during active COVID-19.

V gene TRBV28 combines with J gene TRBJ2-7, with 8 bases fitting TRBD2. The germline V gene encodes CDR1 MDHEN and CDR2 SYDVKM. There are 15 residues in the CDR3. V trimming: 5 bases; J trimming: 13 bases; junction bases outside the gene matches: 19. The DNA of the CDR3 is TGTGCCAGCAGTCCAAACCCGGGACTAGGAATATTCCCTTACTTC. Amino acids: CASSPNPGLGIFPYF.

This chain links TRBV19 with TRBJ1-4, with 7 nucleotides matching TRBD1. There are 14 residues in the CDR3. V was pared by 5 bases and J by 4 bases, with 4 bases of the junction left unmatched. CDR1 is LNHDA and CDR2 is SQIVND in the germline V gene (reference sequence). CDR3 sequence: CASSDRDSNEKLFF. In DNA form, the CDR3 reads TGTGCCAGTAGTGACCGGGACAGTAATGAAAAACTGTTTTTT.

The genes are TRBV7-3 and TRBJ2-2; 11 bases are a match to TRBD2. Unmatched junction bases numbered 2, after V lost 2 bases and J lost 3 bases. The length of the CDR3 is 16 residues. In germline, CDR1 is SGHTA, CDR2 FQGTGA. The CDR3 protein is CASSLLAGGHTGELFF. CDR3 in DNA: TGTGCCAGCAGCTTATTAGCGGGAGGGCACACCGGGGAGCTGTTTTTT.

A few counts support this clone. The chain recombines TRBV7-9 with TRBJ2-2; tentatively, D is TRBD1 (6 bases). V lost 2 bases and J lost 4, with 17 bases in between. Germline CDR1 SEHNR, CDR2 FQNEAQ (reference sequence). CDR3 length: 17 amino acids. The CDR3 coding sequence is TGTGCCAGCAGCTTATTCATGGACAGTTTGGGCACCGGGGAGCTGTTTTTT. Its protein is CASSLFMDSLGTGELFF.

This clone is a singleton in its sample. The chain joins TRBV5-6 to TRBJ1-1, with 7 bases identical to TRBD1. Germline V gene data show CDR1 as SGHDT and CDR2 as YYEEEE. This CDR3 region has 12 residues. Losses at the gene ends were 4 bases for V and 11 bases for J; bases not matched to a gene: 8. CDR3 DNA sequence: TGTGCCAGCAGCGGATACAGGGGTGGCGCTTTCTTT. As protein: CASSGYRGGAFF.

The CDR3 DNA follows: TGTGCCAGTAGTCGAGGAGACTATGGCTACACCTTC. As protein: CASSRGDYGYTF. This rearrangement joins TRBV19 to TRBJ1-2; D not resolved. This CDR3 is built from 12 residues. Germline V gene sequence: CDR1 LNHDA, CDR2 SQIVND (reference sequence). Trimming took off 5 bases at V and 3 bases at J, with 7 bases between the two ends.

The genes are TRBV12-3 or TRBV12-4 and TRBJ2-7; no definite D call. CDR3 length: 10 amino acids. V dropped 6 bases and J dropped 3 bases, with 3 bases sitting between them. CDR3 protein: CASSRYEQYF. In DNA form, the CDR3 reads TGTGCCAGCAGCCGCTACGAGCAGTACTTC.

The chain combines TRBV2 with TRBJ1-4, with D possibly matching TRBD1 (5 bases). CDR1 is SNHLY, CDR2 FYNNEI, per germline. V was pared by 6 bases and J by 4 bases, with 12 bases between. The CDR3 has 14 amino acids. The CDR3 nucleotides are TGTGCCAGCAGCCCCCAGGGCGGTAATGAAAAACTGTTTTTT. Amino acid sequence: CASSPQGGNEKLFF.

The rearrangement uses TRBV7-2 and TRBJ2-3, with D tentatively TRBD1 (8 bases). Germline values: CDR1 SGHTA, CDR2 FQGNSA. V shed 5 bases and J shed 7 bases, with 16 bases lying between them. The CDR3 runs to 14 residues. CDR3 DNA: TGTGCCAGCAGCCAAGACAGGGGAGGGAATACGCAGTATTTT. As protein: CASSQDRGGNTQYF.

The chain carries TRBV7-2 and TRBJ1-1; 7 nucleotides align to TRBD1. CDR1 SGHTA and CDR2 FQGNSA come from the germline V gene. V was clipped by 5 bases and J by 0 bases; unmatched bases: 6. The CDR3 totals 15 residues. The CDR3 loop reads CASSRDRAVNTEAFF. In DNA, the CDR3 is TGTGCCAGCAGCCGTGACAGGGCCGTGAACACTGAAGCTTTCTTT.

CDR3: CASSVDSNTEAFF. The CDR3 DNA reads TGTGCCAGCAGCGTAGACTCGAACACTGAAGCTTTCTTT. V is TRBV9 and J is TRBJ1-1; D gene unclear. The CDR3 consists of 13 residues. V was cut by 0 bases and J by 1 base, with 4 bases left in between. The germline V gene has CDR1 SGDLS and CDR2 YYNGEE. The whole variable domain, filled in from reference TRBV9 and TRBJ1-1, reads DSGVTQTPKHLITATGQRVTLRCSPRSGDLSVYWYQQSLDQGLQFLIQYYNGEERAKGNILERFSAQQFPDLHSELNLSSLELGDSALYFCASSVDSNTEAFFGQGTRLTVV.

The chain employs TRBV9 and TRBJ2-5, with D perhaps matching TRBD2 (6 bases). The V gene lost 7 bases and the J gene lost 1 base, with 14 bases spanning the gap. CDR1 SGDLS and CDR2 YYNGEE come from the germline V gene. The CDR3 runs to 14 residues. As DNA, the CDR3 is TGTGCCAGCGCTTCGGGGGTCGCCCAAGAGACCCAGTACTTC. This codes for CASASGVAQETQYF.

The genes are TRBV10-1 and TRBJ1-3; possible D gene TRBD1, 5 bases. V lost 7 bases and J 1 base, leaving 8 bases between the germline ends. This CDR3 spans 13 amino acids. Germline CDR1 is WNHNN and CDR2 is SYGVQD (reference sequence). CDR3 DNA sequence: TGCGCCAGCATTGACAGTTCTGGAAACACCATATATTTT. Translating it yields CASIDSSGNTIYF.

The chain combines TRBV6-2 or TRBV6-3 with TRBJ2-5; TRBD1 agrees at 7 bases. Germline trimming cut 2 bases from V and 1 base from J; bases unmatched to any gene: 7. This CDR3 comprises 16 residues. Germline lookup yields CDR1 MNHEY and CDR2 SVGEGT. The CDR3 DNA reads TGTGCCAGCAGTTACGCTCCGGGACAGTTCCAAGAGACCCAGTACTTC. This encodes CASSYAPGQFQETQYF.

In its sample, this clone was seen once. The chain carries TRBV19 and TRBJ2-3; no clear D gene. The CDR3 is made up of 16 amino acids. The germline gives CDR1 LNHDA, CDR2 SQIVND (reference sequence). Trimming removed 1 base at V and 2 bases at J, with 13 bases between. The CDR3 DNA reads TGTGCCAGTAGTATAGCTACAGAATTTACCACAGATACGCAGTATTTT. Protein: CASSIATEFTTDTQYF.

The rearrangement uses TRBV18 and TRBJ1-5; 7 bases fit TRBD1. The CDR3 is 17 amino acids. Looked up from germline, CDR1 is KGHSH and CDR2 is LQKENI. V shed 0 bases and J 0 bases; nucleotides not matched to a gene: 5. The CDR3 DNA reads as TGTGCCAGCTCACCACCGGACAGGACTTATAGCAATCAGCCCCAGCATTTT. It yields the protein CASSPPDRTYSNQPQHF.

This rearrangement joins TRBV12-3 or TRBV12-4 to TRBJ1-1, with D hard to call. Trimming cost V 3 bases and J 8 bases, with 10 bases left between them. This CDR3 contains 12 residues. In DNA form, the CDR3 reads TGTGCCAGCAGTTTTACTCAGAGGGAAGCTTTCTTT. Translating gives CASSFTQREAFF.

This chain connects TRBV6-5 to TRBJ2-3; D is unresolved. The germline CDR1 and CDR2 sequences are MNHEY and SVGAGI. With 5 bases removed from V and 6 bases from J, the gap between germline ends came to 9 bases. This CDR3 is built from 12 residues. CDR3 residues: CASSPAGDTQYF. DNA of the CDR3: TGTGCCAGCAGTCCCGCCGGGGATACGCAGTATTTT.

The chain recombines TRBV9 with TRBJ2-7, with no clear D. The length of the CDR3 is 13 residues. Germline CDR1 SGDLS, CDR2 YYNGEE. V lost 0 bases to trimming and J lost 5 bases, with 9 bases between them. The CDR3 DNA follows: TGTGCCAGCAGCGTAGAGAATAGCAACGAGCAGTACTTC. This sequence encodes CASSVENSNEQYF.

CDR3 loop: CASSEEGTEAFF. For the CDR3, the DNA is TGTGCCAGCAGTGAGGAGGGTACTGAAGCTTTCTTT. The chain combines TRBV2 with TRBJ1-1; D remains unclear. Trimming cost V 3 bases and J 5 bases, with 7 bases left between them. The germline V gene has CDR1 SNHLY and CDR2 FYNNEI. The length of the CDR3 is 12 residues.

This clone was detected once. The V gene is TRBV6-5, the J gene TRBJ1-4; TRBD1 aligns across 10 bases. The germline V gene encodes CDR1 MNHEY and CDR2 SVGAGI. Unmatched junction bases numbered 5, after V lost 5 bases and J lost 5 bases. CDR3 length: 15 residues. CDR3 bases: TGTGCCAGCAGTCCACCGGGACAGGGGAATGAAAAACTGTTTTTT. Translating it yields CASSPPGQGNEKLFF.

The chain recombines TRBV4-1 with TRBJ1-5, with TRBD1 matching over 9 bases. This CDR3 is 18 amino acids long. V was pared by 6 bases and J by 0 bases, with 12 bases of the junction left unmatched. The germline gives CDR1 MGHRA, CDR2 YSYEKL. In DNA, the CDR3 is TGCGCCAGCAGTCCCGGACAGGGGCCGACTTATAGCAATCAGCCCCAGCATTTT. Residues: CASSPGQGPTYSNQPQHF.

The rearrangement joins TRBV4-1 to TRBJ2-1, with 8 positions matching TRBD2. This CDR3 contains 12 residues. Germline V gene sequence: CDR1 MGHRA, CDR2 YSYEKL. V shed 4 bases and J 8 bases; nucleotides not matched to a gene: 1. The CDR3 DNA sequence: TGCGCCAGCAGCCCGCGGGGGGATGAGCAGTTCTTC. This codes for CASSPRGDEQFF.

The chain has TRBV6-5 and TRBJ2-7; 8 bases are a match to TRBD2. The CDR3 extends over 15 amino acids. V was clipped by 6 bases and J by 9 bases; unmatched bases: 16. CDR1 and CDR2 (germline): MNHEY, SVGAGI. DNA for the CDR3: TGTGCCAGCAGCTCGCCAGCGTCGGGGGGGCTGGGGCAGTACTTC. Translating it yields CASSSPASGGLGQYF.

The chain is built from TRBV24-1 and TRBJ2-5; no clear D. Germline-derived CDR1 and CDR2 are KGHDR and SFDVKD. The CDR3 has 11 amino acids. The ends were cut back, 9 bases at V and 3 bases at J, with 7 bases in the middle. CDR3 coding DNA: TGTGCCACCGCCTATGAAGAGACCCAGTACTTC. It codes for CATAYEETQYF.

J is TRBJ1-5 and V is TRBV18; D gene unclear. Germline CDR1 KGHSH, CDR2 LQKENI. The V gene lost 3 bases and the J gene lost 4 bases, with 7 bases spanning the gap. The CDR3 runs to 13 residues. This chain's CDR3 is CASSPAANQPQHF. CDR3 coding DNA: TGTGCCAGCTCACCCGCAGCGAATCAGCCCCAGCATTTT.

For the CDR3, the DNA is TGCAGTGCTAGTCCCTTTGGGGGACTACGACAAGAGACCCAGTACTTC. Its protein product is CSASPFGGLRQETQYF. The chain recombines TRBV20-1 with TRBJ2-5, with 7 positions matching TRBD2. Losses at the gene ends were 3 bases for V and 2 bases for J; bases not matched to a gene: 12. Germline V CDR1 and CDR2: DFQATT, SNEGSKA (reference sequence). CDR3 size: 16 residues.

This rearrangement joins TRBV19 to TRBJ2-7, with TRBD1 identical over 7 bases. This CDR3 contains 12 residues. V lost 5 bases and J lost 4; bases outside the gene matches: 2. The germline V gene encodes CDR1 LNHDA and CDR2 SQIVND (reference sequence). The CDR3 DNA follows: TGTGCCAGTAGTGCGACAGGGTACGAGCAGTACTTC. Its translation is CASSATGYEQYF.

Written as DNA, the CDR3 is TGCGCCACCGTTTCCCCGGGACTAGCGGGAGTCTCGAGCACAGATACGCAGTATTTT. Translated: CATVSPGLAGVSSTDTQYF. J is TRBJ2-3 and V is TRBV10-1; 14 bases agree with TRBD2. The CDR3 totals 19 residues. Germline V gene lookup returns CDR1 WNHNN and CDR2 SYGVQD (reference sequence). V was pared by 10 bases and J by 0 bases, with 15 bases of the junction left unmatched.